The subject of this entry is one T cell receptor beta chain. Its antigen remains unidentified. Different DNA sequences within this sample yield the same CDR3. Trimming cost V 2 bases and J 2 bases, with 6 bases left between them. The CDR3 totals 13 residues. Germline CDR1 SGHTA, CDR2 FQGTGA. Produced via immunoSEQ multiplex PCR; TCRdb's table is partial and in-frame only. The sample includes about 2.4 million clones, 93% of them seen just once. CD45RA-negative memory and CD45RA+ naive subsets were split from the CD4+ cells. This record comes from a study of shared clonotypes between healthy human individuals. General study results and limits: Sampling was confined to blood; repertoires within tissues likely differ. Since donors were few, the genetic and exposure-history diversity represented was limited.

The chain uses TRBV7-3 and TRBJ2-5, with unresolved D. Sample: naive CD4+ T cells from PBMCs. Described subset: CD45RA+ positively selected. This receptor was identified in a man aged 18 to 29 in good health. Some clones in this sample may be carry-over from other donors' samples. The CDR3: CASSLRPQETQYF. The CDR3 region has the DNA TGTGCCAGCAGCTTACGCCCTCAAGAGACCCAGTACTTC.